This TCR beta chain was identified during a study of blood T cell repertoires in COVID-19. Study background: Whether acute or convalescent, the COVID-19 samples came from the United States, Italy and Spain. PBMCs, B-cell-depleted T cells, or T cells provided the cDNA or gDNA that made up the material.

Original analysis: Amplified reference gene primers provided the basis for estimating nucleated cell counts. Profiling relied on immunoSEQ multiplex PCR, and the TCRdb table lists in-frame clones only, not all of them. The V and J calls and clone size were taken over from that table, and D and trimming were inferred from the DNA. The table shows roughly 320,000 clones, with just under 90% occurring only once. The V gene end was trimmed by 1 base and the J gene end by 9 bases; junction bases not matched to a gene: 2. The CDR3 contains 14 residues. Germline V gene sequence: CDR1 SGHDT, CDR2 YYEEEE. During active infection, Seattle patients enrolled and were then monitored through disease.

This chain uses TRBV5-6 with TRBJ1-6; 9 nucleotides align to TRBD1. Sample: peripheral blood. This TCR derives from a woman aged 45-65 years with COVID-19, enrolled during active disease. The CDR3 here is CASSLLDRGSPLHF. The CDR3 region has the DNA TGTGCCAGCAGCTTGTTGGACAGGGGTTCACCCCTCCACTTT.